This T cell receptor (beta chain) appears in the sequencing data of a study of control samples from healthy donors and cancer patients. This table comes from immunoSEQ multiplex PCR, and its TCRdb copy is limited to in-frame clones, with some not included. The data show about 61,000 clones, with 90% seen just once and about 6.5% held by the top ten. The V gene lost 1 base and the J gene lost 6 bases, with 16 bases spanning the gap. Germline-derived CDR1 and CDR2 are SGHRS and YFSETQ. The CDR3 sequence is 16 residues long. V and J are TRBV5-1 and TRBJ1-4; D is perhaps TRBD1 (6 bases). This TCR came from a man between 60 and 70 years old with colorectal cancer. The sample comprised PBMCs. In DNA, the CDR3 is TGCGCCAGCAGCTTGAACTACAGGGTTACGTATGAAAAACTGTTTTTT. Residues: CASSLNYRVTYEKLFF.